These 20 T cell receptor beta chains were sequenced from one sample in a study of T cell changes during pregnancy in multiple sclerosis (dated by TCRdb to between 2017 and 2020). The library was prepared using the immunoSEQ multiplex PCR assay. The clones in this table, taken by TCRdb from immuneACCESS, are in-frame only. Not every clone is retained; where verified, under half of the shortfall comes from an unresolved V gene, and the cause of the rest is unknown. The sample yields about 86,000 clones; around 90% were counted once. The top ten clones comprise around 1.7% of the sample. The material sequenced was peripheral blood, taken in the first trimester of pregnancy. Receptors originate from a female donor in good health, enrolled as a control in a pregnancy study.

The chain has TRBV30 and TRBJ2-3; 11 nucleotides agree with TRBD2. The CDR3 is 14 amino acids. The V and J ends lost 5 bases and 4 bases, in that order; junction bases with no gene match: 5. Germline V CDR1 and CDR2: GTSNPN, SVGIG (reference sequence). CDR3 bases: TGTGCCTGGCGGCTAGCGGGGGGCGCAGATACGCAGTATTTT. It codes for CAWRLAGGADTQYF. Full variable domain (missing parts from reference TRBV30 and TRBJ2-3): SQTIHQWPATLVQPVGSPLSLECTVEGTSNPNLYWYRQAAGRGLQLLFYSVGIGQISSEVPQNLSASRPQDRQFILSSKKLLLSDSGFYLCAWRLAGGADTQYFGPGTRLTVL.

V is TRBV6-5 and J is TRBJ1-1, with 12 nucleotides matching TRBD1. Germline CDR1 and CDR2: MNHEY and SVGAGI. V lost 4 bases and J lost 5; bases outside the gene matches: 5. The CDR3 runs to 15 residues. CDR3 in DNA: TGTGCCAGCAGTTGGGACAGGGGGCTGAGGACTGAAGCTTTCTTT. It translates to CASSWDRGLRTEAFF.

This chain connects TRBV7-2 to TRBJ1-5; 9 nucleotides agree with TRBD1. After removal of 1 base from V and 3 bases from J, the junction contained 1 base not matched to a gene. The length of the CDR3 is 15 residues. The germline CDR1 and CDR2 sequences are SGHTA and FQGNSA. As DNA, the CDR3 is TGTGCCAGCAGCTTAGACAGGGGGCCCAATCAGCCCCAGCATTTT. It yields the protein CASSLDRGPNQPQHF.

The J gene is TRBJ1-1, the V gene TRBV4-1; D is ambiguous. Germline CDR1 reads MGHRA; CDR2 reads YSYEKL. The ends were cut back, 1 base at V and 0 bases at J, with 9 bases in the middle. This CDR3 region has 15 residues. CDR3: CASSQGDILNTEAFF. CDR3 DNA: TGCGCCAGCAGCCAAGGAGATATACTGAACACTGAAGCTTTCTTT.

In its sample, this clone was seen once. This chain joins TRBV7-8 and TRBJ1-2; D is ambiguous. Trimming cost V 5 bases and J 6 bases, with 10 bases left between them. The V gene's germline CDR1 is SGHVS and CDR2 FQNEAQ. The CDR3 contains 12 residues. The CDR3 nucleotides are TGTGCCAGCAGCCTAGGGTCGGATGGCTACACCTTC. As protein: CASSLGSDGYTF. Full variable domain (outside the CDR3, taken from reference TRBV7-8 and TRBJ1-2): GAGVSQSPRYKVAKRGQDVALRCDPISGHVSLFWYQQALGQGPEFLTYFQNEAQLDKSGLPSDRFFAERPEGSVSTLKIQRTQQEDSAVYLCASSLGSDGYTFGSGTRLTVV.

This chain uses TRBV10-1 with TRBJ1-3; D ambiguous. V dropped 6 bases and J dropped 8 bases, with 14 bases sitting between them. The CDR3 sequence is 13 residues long. Germline assignment: CDR1 WNHNN and CDR2 SYGVQD (reference sequence). The CDR3 protein is CASRGICGYTIYF. CDR3 nucleotide sequence: TGCGCCAGCAGAGGGATTTGCGGGTACACCATATATTTT.

V usage is TRBV7-3 and J usage is TRBJ2-3, with unresolved D. Between the trimmed V and J ends, which lost 5 bases and 2 bases, there was a span of 8 bases. This CDR3 is built from 13 residues. Looked up from germline, CDR1 is SGHTA and CDR2 is FQGTGA. The CDR3 nucleotides read TGTGCCAGCAGCCGACAAGTCACAGATACGCAGTATTTT. As protein: CASSRQVTDTQYF.

The gene calls are TRBV7-8 and TRBJ1-1, with D possibly matching TRBD1 (6 bases). The CDR3 has 15 residues. CDR1 is SGHVS and CDR2 is FQNEAQ in the germline V gene. Deletions cut 1 base from V and 0 bases from J, with 9 bases between. The CDR3: CASSLVEGVNTEAFF. CDR3 nucleotides: TGTGCCAGCAGCTTAGTAGAGGGGGTGAACACTGAAGCTTTCTTT.

The rearrangement links TRBV6-4 to TRBJ1-6; D perhaps matches TRBD1 (6 bases). The CDR3 spans 14 residues. V lost 4 bases and J 6 bases, leaving 10 bases between the germline ends. Germline assignment: CDR1 MRHNA and CDR2 SNTAGT. CDR3 coding DNA: TGTGCCAGCAGTGTACAGGGATTTAATTCACCCCTCCACTTT. Protein: CASSVQGFNSPLHF.

This sequence joins TRBV7-9 and TRBJ2-3; D perhaps matches TRBD1 (7 bases). V was cut by 3 bases and J by 1 base, with 11 bases left in between. CDR1 is SEHNR, CDR2 FQNEAQ, per germline (reference sequence). The CDR3 length is 15 residues. CDR3 coding DNA: TGTGCCAGCAGCTTGGGGGGACAGCGCACAGATACGCAGTATTTT. It translates to CASSLGGQRTDTQYF.

This chain joins TRBV7-2 and TRBJ1-3; perhaps TRBD1 as D (5 bases). Germline V CDR1 and CDR2: SGHTA, FQGNSA. V lost 3 bases and J lost 1, with 7 bases in between. The CDR3 length is 14 residues. This CDR3 reads CASSFGGSGNTIYF. CDR3 DNA: TGTGCCAGCAGCTTCGGGGGGTCTGGAAACACCATATATTTT.

This clone was detected only once. This sequence joins TRBV5-5 and TRBJ1-4, with D perhaps TRBD1 (5 bases). V was trimmed by 3 bases and J by 3 bases, leaving 12 bases between them. The CDR3 has 15 amino acids. Germline V lookup: CDR1 SGHKS, CDR2 YYEKEE (reference sequence). CDR3 bases: TGTGCCAGCAGCTCCAGGGCGTTGGCTAATGAAAAACTGTTTTTT. Its protein is CASSSRALANEKLFF.

This chain connects TRBV29-1 to TRBJ2-1; 13 bases are shared with TRBD2. The CDR3 totals 15 residues. Germline lookup yields CDR1 SQVTM and CDR2 ANQGSEA. V lost 6 bases and J lost 4; bases outside the gene matches: 6. The CDR3, as DNA: TGCAGCGTCGTACTAGCGGGGGGGATATACAATGAGCAGTTCTTC. It encodes CSVVLAGGIYNEQFF.

The CDR3 DNA sequence: TGTGCCAGCAGCCGGGACAGGGCATTTCCCCTCCACTTT. Encoded protein: CASSRDRAFPLHF. The gene calls are TRBV2 and TRBJ1-6; 9 bases fit TRBD1. The CDR3 extends over 13 amino acids. CDR1 and CDR2 from the germline V gene are SNHLY and FYNNEI. Losses at the gene ends were 6 bases for V and 13 bases for J; bases not matched to a gene: 7.

The chain has TRBV7-9 and TRBJ2-1, with D possibly matching TRBD2 (6 bases). Looked up from germline, CDR1 is SEHNR and CDR2 is FQNEAQ (reference sequence). V lost 5 bases and J 1 base, leaving 12 bases between the germline ends. This CDR3 region has 15 residues. This CDR3 is CASSIRGISYNEQFF. CDR3 nucleotide sequence: TGTGCCAGCAGCATCCGGGGGATTTCCTACAATGAGCAGTTCTTC.

The chain carries TRBV6-6 and TRBJ1-6, with TRBD1 identical over 9 bases. This CDR3 region has 15 residues. CDR1 and CDR2 from the germline V gene are MNHNY and SVGAGI (reference sequence). V trimming: 6 bases; J trimming: 6 bases; junction bases outside the gene matches: 6. CDR3 DNA sequence: TGTGCCAGCAGAAGCCGGGGACAGGGTAATTCACCCCTCCACTTT. It yields the protein CASRSRGQGNSPLHF.

This chain connects TRBV27 to TRBJ1-3; TRBD1 aligns across 9 bases. The CDR3 covers 16 residues. Germline V gene data show CDR1 as MNHEY and CDR2 as SMNVEV (reference sequence). The V segment lost 4 bases and the J segment 7 bases; nucleotides outside the gene matches: 11. The CDR3 is CASSSSGTGLSNTIYF. CDR3 nucleotides: TGTGCCAGCAGTTCATCCGGGACAGGGCTTTCTAACACCATATATTTT.

This clone showed up just once. This chain joins TRBV27 and TRBJ1-5, with 8 positions matching TRBD1. Germline assignment: CDR1 MNHEY and CDR2 SMNVEV (reference sequence). V shed 1 base and J 0 bases; nucleotides not matched to a gene: 11. This CDR3 is built from 19 residues. CDR3 nucleotides: TGTGCCAGCAGTTTATACTCGGACAGGGTGTCCACTAGCAATCAGCCCCAGCATTTT. Protein product: CASSLYSDRVSTSNQPQHF.

This chain connects TRBV5-5 to TRBJ1-2; 10 positions agree with TRBD1. The CDR3 has 14 amino acids. The ends lost 6 bases at V and 5 bases at J; junction bases unmatched: 7. The germline CDR1 and CDR2 sequences are SGHKS and YYEKEE (reference sequence). Written as DNA, the CDR3 is TGTGCCAGCAACAACCGGACAGGGGGTTATGGCTACACCTTC. This sequence encodes CASNNRTGGYGYTF.

The chain is built from TRBV4-3 and TRBJ1-6; TRBD1 agrees at 10 bases. The CDR3 extends over 17 amino acids. The trim removed 4 bases at V and 9 bases at J, leaving 12 bases unmatched. CDR1 and CDR2 from the germline V gene are LGHNA and YSLEER. The CDR3 bases are TGCGCCAGCAGCCTTGACCCCTCCGGGACAGGGGTTTCACCCCTCCACTTT. Translated: CASSLDPSGTGVSPLHF.